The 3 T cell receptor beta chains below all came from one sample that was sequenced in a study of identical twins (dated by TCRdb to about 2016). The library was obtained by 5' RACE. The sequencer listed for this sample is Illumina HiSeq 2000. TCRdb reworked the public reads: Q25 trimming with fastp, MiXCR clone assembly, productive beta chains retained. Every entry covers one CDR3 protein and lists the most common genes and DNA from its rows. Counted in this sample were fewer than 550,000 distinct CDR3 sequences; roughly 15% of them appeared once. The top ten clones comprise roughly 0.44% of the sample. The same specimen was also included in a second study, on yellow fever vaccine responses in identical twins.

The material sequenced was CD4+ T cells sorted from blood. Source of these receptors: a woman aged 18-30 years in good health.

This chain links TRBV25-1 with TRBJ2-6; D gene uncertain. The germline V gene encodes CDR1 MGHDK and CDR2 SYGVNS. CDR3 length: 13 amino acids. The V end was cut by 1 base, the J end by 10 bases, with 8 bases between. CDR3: CASSEWAGNVLTF. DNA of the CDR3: TGTGCCAGCAGTGAATGGGCAGGTAACGTCCTGACTTTC.

The DNA for the CDR3 is TGTGCCAGCAGGCCGCAGGGGCAAGGTGTCACTGAAGCTTTCTTT. Protein product: CASRPQGQGVTEAFF. The chain employs TRBV28 and TRBJ1-1, with a weak D call TRBD1 (6 bases). Germline values: CDR1 MDHEN, CDR2 SYDVKM. There are 15 residues in the CDR3. Deletions cut 6 bases from V and 4 bases from J, with 18 bases between.

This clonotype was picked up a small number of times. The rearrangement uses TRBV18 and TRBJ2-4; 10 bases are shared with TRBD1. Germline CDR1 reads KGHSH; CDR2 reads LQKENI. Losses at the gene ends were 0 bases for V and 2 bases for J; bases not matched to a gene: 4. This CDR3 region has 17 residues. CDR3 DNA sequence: TGTGCCAGCTCACCACCCGGGACAGGGGCGTCCAAAAACATTCAGTACTTC. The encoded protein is CASSPPGTGASKNIQYF.